This record concerns one T cell receptor (beta chain) sequence. The data were obtained in a study of blood T cell repertoires in COVID-19. Study as a whole: Italy, Spain and the United States were the sources of the convalescent and acute COVID-19 samples. T cells, B-cell-depleted T cells, or PBMCs provided the cDNA or gDNA that served as material.

Original processing notes: Estimated nucleated cell counts came from reference gene primer amplification. The table came from immunoSEQ multiplex PCR; TCRdb's copy has only in-frame clones and leaves some out. V, J and clone size reflect that table, while D and trimming were determined from the DNA. The sample has some 89,000 clones, under 85% seen once; the top ten hold 11%. Sequencing was carried out using peripheral blood. This sequence originates from a man aged 70-80 years with acute or convalescent COVID-19.

CDR3 DNA sequence: TGTGCCAGCAGCTTACACAGGGGGAATTCACCCCTCCACTTT. Amino acids: CASSLHRGNSPLHF. The chain uses TRBV11-2 and TRBJ1-6; 8 bases line up with TRBD1. V gave up 2 bases and J gave up 7 bases; unmatched junction bases: 1. The germline CDR1 and CDR2 sequences are SGHAT and FQNNGV. The CDR3 is 14 amino acids. The variable domain in full, completed from reference TRBV11-2 and TRBJ1-6, reads EAGVAQSPRYKIIEKRQSVAFWCNPISGHATLYWYQQILGQGPKLLIQFQNNGVVDDSQLPKDRFSAERLKGVDSTLKIQPAKLEDSAVYLCASSLHRGNSPLHFGNGTRLTVT.